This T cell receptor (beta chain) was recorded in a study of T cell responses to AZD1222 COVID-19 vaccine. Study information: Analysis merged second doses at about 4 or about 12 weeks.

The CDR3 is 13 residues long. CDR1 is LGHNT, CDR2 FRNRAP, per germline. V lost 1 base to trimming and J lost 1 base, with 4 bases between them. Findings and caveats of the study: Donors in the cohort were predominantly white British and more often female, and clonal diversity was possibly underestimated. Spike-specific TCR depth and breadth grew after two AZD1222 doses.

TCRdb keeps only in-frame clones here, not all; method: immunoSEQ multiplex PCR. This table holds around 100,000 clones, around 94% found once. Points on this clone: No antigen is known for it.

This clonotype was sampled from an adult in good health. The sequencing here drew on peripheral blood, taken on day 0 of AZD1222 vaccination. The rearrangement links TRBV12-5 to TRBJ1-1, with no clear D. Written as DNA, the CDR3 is TGTGCTAGTGGTTTGGGCCGGAACACTGAAGCTTTCTTT. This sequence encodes CASGLGRNTEAFF.